This T cell receptor (beta chain) came from a study of blood T cell repertoires in COVID-19. Study in general: The samples span acute and convalescent COVID-19 from the United States, Italy and Spain.

This CDR3 is built from 16 residues. Trimming cost V 0 bases and J 0 bases, with 9 bases left between them. Germline CDR1 SGDLS, CDR2 YYNGEE. Assay used: immunoSEQ multiplex PCR; TCRdb lists only in-frame clones, some missing. The sample lists 90,000 to 120,000 clones, 80% to 90% occurring once. The chain uses TRBV9 and TRBJ2-2; unclear D gene. The sequence came from a man in his forties with active or convalescent COVID-19. Sequenced: peripheral blood. CDR3 sequence (DNA): TGTGCCAGCAGCGTAGGAGGTCTCACGAACACCGGGGAGCTGTTTTTT. Protein sequence: CASSVGGLTNTGELFF.